The clone carrying this T cell receptor (beta chain) occurred a few times. Its antigen is currently unknown. This entry is derived from a study of T cells after yellow fever vaccination. The overall study: Each low-cell-number fraction was prepared by means of SMART-Seq v4 Ultra Low Input. Study-wide results and caveats: Secondary responses were weaker yet peaked faster, day 5 versus 15. Most primary-vaccination clones recurred post-booster (roughly 96% CD4, 88% CD8). Abundant clonotypes (contaminants from the bulk population) could be present in FACS-sorted repertoires.

TCRdb recomputed calls from the 5' RACE reads with MiXCR, one row per CDR3 protein. The top ten hold 37% of the sample, which has 60,000 to 85,000 distinct CDR3 sequences, just over 6.5% seen once. This receptor was taken from a man between 18 and 29 years old who received the YFV17D yellow fever vaccine. Sample: CD8+ T cells sorted from PBMCs, taken 35 to 50 days after the first yellow fever vaccination.

The CDR3 protein is CASSDRRGKSEQYF. Here the CDR3 DNA reads TGTGCCAGCAGCGACCGCCGGGGAAAGAGCGAGCAGTACTTC. The genes are TRBV7-2 and TRBJ2-7; a possible D gene is TRBD2 (5 bases). V gave up 5 bases and J gave up 6 bases, with 17 bases separating them. The germline V gene encodes CDR1 SGHTA and CDR2 FQGNSA. This CDR3 spans 14 amino acids. Using reference TRBV7-2 and TRBJ2-7 for the parts outside the CDR3, the full variable domain is GAGVSQSPSNKVTEKGKDVELRCDPISGHTALYWYRQSLGQGLEFLIYFQGNSAPDKSGLPSDRFSAERTGGSVSTLTIQRTQQEDSAVYLCASSDRRGKSEQYFGPGTRLTVT.